The TCR beta chain under discussion was sequenced for a study of shared clonotypes between healthy human individuals. A remark on this clone: Its antigen is as yet unknown.

Study-level findings and limits: Generally, naive subsets (rather than memory subsets) showed larger estimated richness.

Some clones are missing from TCRdb's copy, which holds only in-frame ones; the method was immunoSEQ multiplex PCR. The sample contains some 1.4 million clones, roughly 96% of which appear only once. CDR1 is MDHEN, CDR2 SYDVKM, per germline. This CDR3 contains 11 residues. The ends were cut back, 7 bases at V and 8 bases at J, with 11 bases in the middle. In the CD4+ fraction, cells were divided into CD45RA+ naive and CD45RA-negative memory subsets. The receptor was derived from a man younger than 45 in good health. Sequenced sample: naive CD4+ T cells sorted from blood. Regarding subset: CD45RA+ positively selected. The rearrangement uses TRBV28 and TRBJ1-2, with a weak D call TRBD1 (5 bases). Here the CDR3 reads CASTGTAGYTF. CDR3 nucleotide sequence: TGTGCCAGCACCGGGACGGCGGGCTACACCTTC.